This T cell receptor beta chain was recovered during a study of T cells after yellow fever vaccination. Study results and caveats: Reappearance after the booster was seen for most primary-vaccination clones, at 96% CD4 and 70% to 90% CD8.

The CDR3 is 14 amino acids. The germline V gene has CDR1 SGHRS and CDR2 YFSETQ. This clonotype was picked up many times. The target antigen is unknown. One end of the junction does not line up with germline, which may come from a read error. TCRdb used MiXCR to reprocess the 5' RACE reads, holding one entry per CDR3 protein. The sample lists around 600,000 distinct CDR3 sequences, around an eighth occurring once. The sample consisted of PBMCs, taken on the day of the yellow fever booster vaccination. The origin of this receptor is a man aged 25-40 years who received the YFV17D yellow fever vaccine. The chain links TRBV5-1 to TRBJ2-5; 7 bases align to TRBD2. CDR3 region: CASSLAGSQETQYF. CDR3 sequence (DNA): TGTGCCAGCAGCTTAGCGGGCAGCCAAGAGACCCAGTACTTC.